This record covers a single TCR beta chain. Germline loops: CDR1 MGHRA, CDR2 YSYEKL. Trimming left V 0 bases short and J 3 bases short, with 15 bases between. The length of the CDR3 is 16 residues. This specimen comes from a study of blood T cell repertoires in COVID-19. Across the whole study: COVID-19 samples, acute and convalescent, were from the United States, Italy and Spain.

Profiled with immunoSEQ multiplex PCR; TCRdb holds only in-frame clones, not every one. This sample has 200,000 to 250,000 clones, with about 87% found just once. The receptor was isolated from a woman younger than 45 who had recovered from COVID-19. Source material: PBMCs or T cells enriched from blood (not recorded which). This chain links TRBV4-1 with TRBJ2-7; D might be TRBD2 (5 bases). The CDR3 here is CASSQDFTRIIYEQYF. Written as DNA, the CDR3 is TGCGCCAGCAGCCAAGATTTTACTAGGATCATCTACGAGCAGTACTTC.